The present entry profiles one T cell receptor (beta chain) with its context. Its antigen remains unidentified. Trimming cost V 4 bases and J 0 bases; bases outside gene matches: 5. Germline CDR1 reads WSHSY; CDR2 reads SAAADI. The CDR3 runs to 16 residues. This specimen comes from a study of cytomegalovirus exposure and HLA in healthy donors. Study conclusions and caveats: Overall, roughly 170 TCR beta chains were annotated as cytomegalovirus-associated. Some highly shared sequence variants likely arose as a pipeline artifact.

PCR was performed using 60 Vbeta and 13 Jbeta primers. Produced via immunoSEQ multiplex PCR; TCRdb's table is partial and in-frame only. The table lists just under 250,000 clones, about four fifths of them singletons. The source material was PBMCs. The clonotype originates from a middle-aged woman in good health and CMV-seropositive. The chain carries TRBV10-2 and TRBJ2-4, with 8 bases fitting TRBD1. The DNA of the CDR3 is TGCGCCAGCAGTGGAGCACAGGGGGTAGCCAAAAACATTCAGTACTTC. Protein: CASSGAQGVAKNIQYF.